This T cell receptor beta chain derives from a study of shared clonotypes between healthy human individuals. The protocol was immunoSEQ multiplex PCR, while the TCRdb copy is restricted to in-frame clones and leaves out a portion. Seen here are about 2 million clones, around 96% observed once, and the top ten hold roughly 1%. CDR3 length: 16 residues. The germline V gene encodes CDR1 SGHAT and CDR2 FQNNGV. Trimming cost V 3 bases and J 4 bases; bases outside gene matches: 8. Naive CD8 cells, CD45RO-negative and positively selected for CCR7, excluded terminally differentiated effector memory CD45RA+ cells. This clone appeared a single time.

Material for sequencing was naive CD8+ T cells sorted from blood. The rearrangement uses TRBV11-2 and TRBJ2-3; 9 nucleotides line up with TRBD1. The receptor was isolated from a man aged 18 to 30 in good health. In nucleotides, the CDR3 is TGTGCCAGCAGCTTTGTTGGGGACAGGGACCCAGATACGCAGTATTTT. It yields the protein CASSFVGDRDPDTQYF.